Below are 22 T cell receptor beta chains sequenced from a single sample in a study of cytomegalovirus exposure and HLA in healthy donors. Primers for the PCR totalled 60 Vbeta and 13 Jbeta. Sequencing used immunoSEQ multiplex PCR; TCRdb keeps in-frame clones, though not all of them. The sample carries over 70,000 clones, approximately 80% recorded once. Material: PBMCs. These receptors all come from a woman aged 50 to 65 in good health and CMV-seropositive.

The chain recombines TRBV9 with TRBJ2-3; 10 positions match TRBD1. The length of the CDR3 is 14 residues. V gave up 5 bases and J gave up 5 bases; unmatched junction bases: 5. Per the germline V gene, CDR1 is SGDLS and CDR2 is YYNGEE. The CDR3 is CASSSTGGEDTQYF. The CDR3 bases are TGTGCCAGCAGTTCGACAGGGGGCGAAGATACGCAGTATTTT.

This chain uses TRBV27 with TRBJ1-4, with D perhaps matching TRBD1 (5 bases). Germline CDR1 MNHEY, CDR2 SMNVEV (reference sequence). Trimming cost V 5 bases and J 3 bases, with 13 bases left between them. The CDR3 spans 15 residues. This CDR3 reads CASSPGTRPNEKLFF. The CDR3 DNA is TGTGCCAGCAGTCCAGGGACTCGACCTAATGAAAAACTGTTTTTT.

This clone was counted a few times. The V and J genes are TRBV7-9 and TRBJ2-2; 10 bases map to TRBD2. The CDR3 totals 16 residues. Germline V CDR1 and CDR2: SEHNR, FQNEAQ (reference sequence). After removal of 5 bases from V and 3 bases from J, the junction contained 6 bases not matched to a gene. CDR3 residues: CASSVLAGADTGELFF. The CDR3 DNA reads as TGTGCCAGCAGCGTGCTAGCGGGGGCCGACACCGGGGAGCTGTTTTTT.

The chain carries TRBV28 and TRBJ1-2, with TRBD1 matching over 7 bases. V was clipped by 10 bases and J by 0 bases; unmatched bases: 2. Looked up from germline, CDR1 is MDHEN and CDR2 is SYDVKM. This CDR3 region has 12 residues. The CDR3 coding sequence is TGTGCCACCGGGACAGCTAACTATGGCTACACCTTC. This translates into CATGTANYGYTF.

V is TRBV20-1 and J is TRBJ1-2; D unresolved. The V end was cut by 5 bases, the J end by 3 bases, with 4 bases between. Germline V lookup: CDR1 DFQATT, CDR2 SNEGSKA (reference sequence). This CDR3 is built from 10 residues. The CDR3 protein is CSAPYYGYTF. CDR3 coding DNA: TGCAGTGCTCCATACTATGGCTACACCTTC.

The table lists this clone with a count of one. The gene calls are TRBV9 and TRBJ1-2, with no clear D. CDR3 length: 13 residues. Germline CDR1 SGDLS, CDR2 YYNGEE. V dropped 1 base and J dropped 5 bases, with 9 bases sitting between them. CDR3 in amino acids: CASSVLLGYGYTF. CDR3 DNA: TGTGCCAGCAGCGTACTACTCGGGTATGGCTACACCTTC.

The chain carries TRBV11-3 and TRBJ2-1; D might be TRBD2 (6 bases). V was shortened by 1 base and J by 1 base, with 23 bases between the two germline ends. Germline CDR1 SGHNT, CDR2 YENEEA. The CDR3 sequence is 20 residues long. The CDR3 loop is CASSLGGRFLAGLSYNEQFF. The CDR3 bases are TGTGCCAGCAGCTTAGGGGGGAGGTTTCTCGCGGGCCTTTCCTACAATGAGCAGTTCTTC.

The rearrangement links TRBV6-7 to TRBJ1-3; possible D gene TRBD1, 5 bases. TRBV6-7 carries the ORF label, with uncertain function. There are 17 residues in the CDR3. Trimming stripped 0 bases from V and 0 bases from J, with 12 bases between. The CDR3 spells CASSYSGHQSSGNTIYF. The CDR3, as DNA: TGTGCCAGCAGTTACTCGGGGCACCAAAGCTCTGGAAACACCATATATTTT.

This chain links TRBV7-3 with TRBJ2-3; 9 positions match TRBD2. CDR1 is SGHTA, CDR2 FQGTGA, per germline. This CDR3 spans 14 amino acids. V shed 4 bases and J 5 bases; nucleotides not matched to a gene: 4. The CDR3 region has the DNA TGTGCCAGCAGCTCGGCTAGCGGGGAAGATACGCAGTATTTT. Amino acid sequence: CASSSASGEDTQYF.

This chain connects TRBV6-5 to TRBJ2-7; 11 positions agree with TRBD1. This CDR3 is 15 amino acids long. The trim removed 4 bases at V and 6 bases at J, leaving 8 bases unmatched. Germline V gives CDR1 MNHEY, CDR2 SVGAGI. CDR3 loop: CASSSLAGTGGEQYF. DNA for the CDR3: TGTGCCAGCAGTTCTCTCGCCGGGACAGGGGGCGAGCAGTACTTC.

This chain joins TRBV15 and TRBJ1-4; D call uncertain. CDR1 and CDR2 (germline): LNHNV, YYDKDF (reference sequence). With 0 bases removed from V and 5 bases from J, the gap between germline ends came to 13 bases. CDR3 size: 16 residues. CDR3 sequence reads: CATSREAGSGNEKLFF. Written as DNA, the CDR3 is TGTGCCACCAGCAGAGAGGCGGGCAGTGGGAATGAAAAACTGTTTTTT.

The V and J genes are TRBV19 and TRBJ2-2, with D possibly being TRBD1 (6 bases). The CDR3 is made up of 15 amino acids. Germline V gene sequence: CDR1 LNHDA, CDR2 SQIVND (reference sequence). V was clipped by 3 bases and J by 3 bases, with 11 bases between them. CDR3 residues: CASSMGQGYTGELFF. The DNA of the CDR3 is TGTGCCAGTAGTATGGGGCAGGGGTACACCGGGGAGCTGTTTTTT.

The chain is built from TRBV18 and TRBJ2-1; D is uncertain. The CDR3 covers 12 residues. CDR1 is KGHSH, CDR2 LQKENI, per germline. The ends were cut back, 3 bases at V and 4 bases at J, with 4 bases in the middle. This chain's CDR3 is CASSPGYNEQFF. The CDR3 bases are TGTGCCAGCTCACCCGGGTACAATGAGCAGTTCTTC.

The chain has TRBV30 and TRBJ1-1; 8 nucleotides align to TRBD1. Germline V CDR1 and CDR2: GTSNPN, SVGIG (reference sequence). The V and J ends lost 6 bases and 7 bases, in that order; junction bases with no gene match: 10. This CDR3 has 13 residues. The CDR3 reads CACPGTGSNEAFF. CDR3 nucleotide sequence: TGTGCCTGCCCCGGGACAGGTTCGAATGAAGCTTTCTTT.

The chain recombines TRBV19 with TRBJ1-1, with D hard to call. V lost 3 bases and J lost 0, with 8 bases in between. This CDR3 spans 14 amino acids. The germline gives CDR1 LNHDA, CDR2 SQIVND (reference sequence). The CDR3 DNA is TGTGCCAGTAGTATCCCGGGGATGAACACTGAAGCTTTCTTT. It yields the protein CASSIPGMNTEAFF.

This clone appeared a few times. The genes are TRBV29-1 and TRBJ2-1; a weak D match, TRBD2 (5 bases). CDR1 is SQVTM, CDR2 ANQGSEA, per germline. Deletions cut 4 bases from V and 5 bases from J, with 12 bases between. This CDR3 is built from 13 residues. CDR3 DNA sequence: TGCAGCGTTGCGGCTAGCTCAAACAATGAGCAGTTCTTC. It yields the protein CSVAASSNNEQFF.

The chain recombines TRBV6-1 with TRBJ1-1; D perhaps matches TRBD1 (5 bases). The V end was cut by 6 bases, the J end by 4 bases, with 15 bases between. Per germline, CDR1 MNHNS and CDR2 SASEGT. The CDR3 is 14 amino acids. CDR3 region: CASRGMGGSTEAFF. CDR3 nucleotide sequence: TGTGCCAGCAGGGGGATGGGGGGATCCACTGAAGCTTTCTTT.

This clone has just one count. The rearrangement uses TRBV5-4 and TRBJ1-2; 7 positions agree with TRBD1. CDR3 length: 15 residues. V lost 4 bases to trimming and J lost 0 bases; unmatched junction nucleotides: 6. Germline values: CDR1 SGHNT, CDR2 YYREEE (reference sequence). This chain's CDR3 is CASSPGQEANYGYTF. CDR3 DNA: TGTGCCAGCAGCCCCGGACAGGAAGCTAACTATGGCTACACCTTC.

The CDR3 DNA is TGTGCCAGTAGTATACAGGGGGCGCAAACGTGGGCTTTCTTT. Translation: CASSIQGAQTWAFF. This sequence joins TRBV19 and TRBJ1-1, with 8 bases identical to TRBD1. Unmatched junction bases numbered 10, after V lost 2 bases and J lost 11 bases. This CDR3 comprises 14 residues. Germline values: CDR1 LNHDA, CDR2 SQIVND (reference sequence).

CDR3 DNA sequence: TGTGCCAGCAGTTCCGGACCGACAGGGGTTCAGCCCCAGCATTTT. Translation gives CASSSGPTGVQPQHF. The chain is built from TRBV5-5 and TRBJ1-5, with 8 nucleotides matching TRBD1. Germline V CDR1 and CDR2: SGHKS, YYEKEE (reference sequence). CDR3 size: 15 residues. J was trimmed by 6 bases and V by 5 bases; bases with no gene match: 10.

J is TRBJ1-4 and V is TRBV7-8; D remains unclear. V was clipped by 4 bases and J by 5 bases, with 14 bases between them. Germline V gene data show CDR1 as SGHVS and CDR2 as FQNEAQ. The length of the CDR3 is 15 residues. CDR3 nucleotide sequence: TGTGCCAGCAGCTCCCCCCTGGTGGCAAATGAAAAACTGTTTTTT. Its protein product is CASSSPLVANEKLFF.

The J gene is TRBJ2-7, the V gene TRBV5-4, with 7 bases aligning to TRBD1. Germline values: CDR1 SGHNT, CDR2 YYREEE (reference sequence). The CDR3 extends over 15 amino acids. J lost 3 bases, V lost 1 base, and 7 bases had no gene match. This CDR3 is CASSLNGQEVYEQYF. The CDR3 DNA sequence: TGTGCCAGCAGCTTGAACGGACAGGAGGTCTACGAGCAGTACTTC.